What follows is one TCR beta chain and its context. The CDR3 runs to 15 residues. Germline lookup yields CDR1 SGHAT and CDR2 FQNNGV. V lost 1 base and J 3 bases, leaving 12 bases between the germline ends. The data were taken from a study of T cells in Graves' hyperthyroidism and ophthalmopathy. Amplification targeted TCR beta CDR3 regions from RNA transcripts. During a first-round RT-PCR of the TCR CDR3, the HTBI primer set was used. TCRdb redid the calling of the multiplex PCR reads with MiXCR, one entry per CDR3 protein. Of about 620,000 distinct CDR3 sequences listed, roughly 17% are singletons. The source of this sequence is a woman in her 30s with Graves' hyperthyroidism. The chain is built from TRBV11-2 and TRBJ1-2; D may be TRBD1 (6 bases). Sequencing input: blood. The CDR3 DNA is TGTGCCAGCAGCTTAGTGCCAGGGGCGGACTATGGCTACACCTTC. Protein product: CASSLVPGADYGYTF.